This entry features one T cell receptor (beta chain) sequence. Its antigen is currently unknown. Unmatched junction bases numbered 8, after V lost 1 base and J lost 6 bases. The CDR3 has 15 residues. Germline loops: CDR1 MGHRA, CDR2 YSYEKL. The data were taken from a study of cytomegalovirus exposure and HLA in healthy donors. A multiplex PCR was run with 60 Vbeta primers and 13 Jbeta primers. TCRdb's copy holds only in-frame clones and misses some; the assay was immunoSEQ multiplex PCR. The sample holds about 200,000 clones; around 73% are singletons and the top ten take less than 3%. Study outcomes and limitations: TCR beta V segments were, for the most part, productive about 87% or about 30% of the time in an earlier analysis.

The clonotype comes from a young woman in good health and CMV-seronegative. Sequencing input: PBMCs. J is TRBJ1-1 and V is TRBV4-1; 7 nucleotides agree with TRBD1. CDR3 in DNA: TGCGCCAGCAGCCAAGCGACAGGGCTAGACCCTGAAGCTTTCTTT. Translation gives CASSQATGLDPEAFF.